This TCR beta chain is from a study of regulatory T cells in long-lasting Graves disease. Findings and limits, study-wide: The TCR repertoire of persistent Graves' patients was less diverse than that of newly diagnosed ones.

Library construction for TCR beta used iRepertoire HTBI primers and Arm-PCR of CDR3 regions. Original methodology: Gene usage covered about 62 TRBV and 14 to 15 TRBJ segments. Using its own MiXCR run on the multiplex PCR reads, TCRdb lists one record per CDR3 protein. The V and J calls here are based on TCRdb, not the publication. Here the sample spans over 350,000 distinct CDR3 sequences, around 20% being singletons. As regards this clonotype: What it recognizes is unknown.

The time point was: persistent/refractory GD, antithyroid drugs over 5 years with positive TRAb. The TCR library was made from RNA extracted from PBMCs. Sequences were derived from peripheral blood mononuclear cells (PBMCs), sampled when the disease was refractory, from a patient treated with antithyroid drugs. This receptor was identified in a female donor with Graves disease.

The CDR3 DNA reads TGCGCCAGCAGCCCCGGTGTAGCCCAAAACTATGGCTACACCTTC. This encodes CASSPGVAQNYGYTF. The rearrangement uses TRBV4-1 and TRBJ1-2; D gene unclear. Germline V lookup: CDR1 MGHRA, CDR2 YSYEKL. The CDR3 consists of 15 residues. V lost 4 bases and J 2 bases, leaving 14 bases between the germline ends.